This is a list of T cell receptor beta chains from one sample in a study of OX40 agonist ivuxolimab in advanced cancers. Here immunoSEQ multiplex PCR was the method, and the copy in TCRdb shows in-frame clones only, minus some. The data hold nearly 90,000 clones, with just under 90% observed a single time. This specimen was CD4+ or CD8+ T cells sorted from blood, taken in a trial of the OX40 agonist ivuxolimab. These receptors all stem from an adult with an advanced solid tumor such as melanoma, head and neck, liver or kidney cancer. Each CDR3 is given with its conserved first and last residue. A D gene is named only where the DNA matches it firmly. Rows may omit the clone size; those that give it use once, few, many or a size class.

15	TRBV6-5	TRBJ2-7	NA	NA	TGTGCCAGCAGTTCCCCCGGGACCGCCGTCTACGAGCAGTACTTC	CASSSPGTAVYEQYF
14	TRBV15	TRBJ2-7	NA	NA	TGTGCCACCAGCAGAGATCGGGGGAGGTACGAGCAGTACTTC	CATSRDRGRYEQYF
17	TRBV7-9	TRBJ2-1	TRBD1	NA	TGTGCCAGCAGCTTAGCCCGACAGGGCACCCAAAACAATGAGCAGTTCTTC	CASSLARQGTQNNEQFF
13	TRBV6-6	TRBJ1-5	TRBD1	NA	TGTGCCAGCAACCACGGGACAGATCAGCCCCAGCATTTT	CASNHGTDQPQHF
12	TRBV9	TRBJ2-3	NA	NA	TGTGCCAGCAGCGTGGTCACAGATACGCAGTATTTT	CASSVVTDTQYF
14	TRBV5-1	TRBJ2-3	TRBD1	NA	TGCGCCAGCAGCTCGGACAGGTACCCAGATACGCAGTATTTT	CASSSDRYPDTQYF
15	TRBV11-3	TRBJ2-3	NA	NA	TGTGCCAGCAGCCCAAGCCAGGCGGGGTACGATACGCAGTATTTT	CASSPSQAGYDTQYF
15	TRBV2	TRBJ1-3	NA	NA	TGTGCCAGCAGGGGGGACGCAAGCTCTGGAAACACCATATATTTT	CASRGDASSGNTIYF
15	TRBV5-1	TRBJ1-1	NA	NA	TGCGCCAGCAGCTTGTGGACAGCCCGAAGAGGTGAAGCTTTCTTT	CASSLWTARRGEAFF
17	TRBV18	TRBJ2-5	TRBD2	once	TGTGCCAGCTCACCACCGAGACTAGCGGGAGGGGGAGAGACCCAGTACTTC	CASSPPRLAGGGETQYF
17	TRBV9	TRBJ2-2	TRBD2	NA	TGTGCCAGCAGTCCAGCGGGGACTAGCGAAAACACCGGGGAGCTGTTTTTT	CASSPAGTSENTGELFF
14	TRBV9	TRBJ1-2	NA	NA	TGTGCCAGCAGCGCCAACAGTGGAGTCTATGGCTACACCTTC	CASSANSGVYGYTF
14	TRBV6-5	TRBJ1-2	TRBD1	NA	TGTGCCAGCAGCCGACAGGGGGTAGACTATGGCTACACCTTC	CASSRQGVDYGYTF
15	TRBV18	TRBJ2-3	NA	NA	TGTGCCAGCTCACCCACAGGGATTTTCACAGATACGCAGTATTTT	CASSPTGIFTDTQYF
14	TRBV15	TRBJ1-2	NA	NA	TGTGCCACCAGCAGAGACAGAGCGAACTATGGCTACACCTTC	CATSRDRANYGYTF
19	TRBV19	TRBJ1-3	NA	once	TGTGCCAGTAGTATAATGAGTGGGACCCGTATGGTCTCTGGAAACACCATATATTTT	CASSIMSGTRMVSGNTIYF
16	TRBV15	TRBJ1-4	TRBD1	NA	TGTGCCACCAGCAGAGATGGTGGCAGGGGGAACGAAAAACTGTTTTTT	CATSRDGGRGNEKLFF
12	TRBV6-1	TRBJ1-2	NA	NA	TGTGCCAGCAGTGAAGTAGGGGGAGGCTACACCTTC	CASSEVGGGYTF
14	TRBV5-1	TRBJ2-1	NA	NA	TGCGCCAGCAGCCCTGGACAGACCTACAATGAGCAGTTCTTC	CASSPGQTYNEQFF
13	TRBV6-1	TRBJ2-4	NA	NA	TGTGCCAGCAGTGAAACAGCCAAAAACATTCAGTACTTC	CASSETAKNIQYF
15	TRBV15	TRBJ2-7	NA	NA	TGTGCCACCAGCAGAGACTCGGGCAGCTCCTACGAGCAGTACTTC	CATSRDSGSSYEQYF
16	TRBV11-2	TRBJ2-2	NA	NA	TGTGCCAGCGCCGCAACCGGGACGGGAAACACCGGGGAGCTGTTTTTT	CASAATGTGNTGELFF
13	TRBV30	TRBJ1-1	NA	NA	TGTGCCTGGAAAGTGAGGGTTATCGGTGAAGCTTTCTTT	CAWKVRVIGEAFF
15	TRBV7-9	TRBJ2-5	NA	NA	TGTGCCAGCAGCTTAGGGGCCAGAGACCGTCCGACCCAGTACTTC	CASSLGARDRPTQYF
13	TRBV19	TRBJ2-7	NA	NA	TGTGCCAGTAGTTCCCGGGACCGATACGAGCAGTACTTC	CASSSRDRYEQYF
15	TRBV4-3	TRBJ2-1	TRBD1	NA	TGCGCCAGCAGCCGCGAGGGACAGGCCGGAGTGGAGCAGTTCTTC	CASSREGQAGVEQFF
15	TRBV19	TRBJ2-1	NA	once	TGTGCCAGCGCCAATGAAAATGGGCCGCTCCATGAGCAGTTCTTC	CASANENGPLHEQFF
14	TRBV19	TRBJ1-5	NA	NA	TGTGCCAGTAGTCCCGGGGGACCCAATCAGCCCCAGCATTTT	CASSPGGPNQPQHF
15	TRBV5-1	TRBJ2-1	TRBD1	once	TGCGCCAGCAGCTTTGGACAGGGTAAATACAATGAGCAGTTCTTC	CASSFGQGKYNEQFF
15	TRBV28	TRBJ2-1	TRBD1	NA	TGTGCCAGCAGTTTACGACAGGGTTTTAGCAATGAGCAGTTCTTC	CASSLRQGFSNEQFF
14	TRBV19	TRBJ2-3	NA	NA	TGTGCCACCTCAACCGGGACACCCCGGGATACGCAGTATTTT	CATSTGTPRDTQYF
15	TRBV2	TRBJ2-2	NA	NA	TGTGCCAGCACCAGGGACCTGGCTGAGGGCGGGGAGCTGTTTTTT	CASTRDLAEGGELFF
12	TRBV18	TRBJ1-1	NA	NA	TGTGCCAGCTCACAGGGGAACACTGAAGCTTTCTTT	CASSQGNTEAFF
16	TRBV7-6	TRBJ2-7	TRBD2	NA	TGTGCCAGCAGCTTAGAGGGCGGGAGGGCCGGTGTCAGGCAGTACTTC	CASSLEGGRAGVRQYF
15	TRBV7-9	TRBJ2-2	NA	NA	TGTGCCAGCAGCCTACGACAGCCTAACACCGGGGAGCTGTTTTTT	CASSLRQPNTGELFF
13	TRBV7-2	TRBJ1-5	TRBD1	NA	TGTGCCAGCAGCTTCAGGGGGCGCCAGCCCCAGCATTTT	CASSFRGRQPQHF
14	TRBV4-3	TRBJ2-7	NA	NA	TGCGCCAGCAGCTCCCAAGCGGGTTCCTACGAGCAGTACTTC	CASSSQAGSYEQYF
14	TRBV4-1	TRBJ1-2	NA	NA	TGCGCCAGCAGCCAAGAAGCAGGCGGCTATGGCTACACCTTC	CASSQEAGGYGYTF
14	TRBV5-1	TRBJ2-7	NA	NA	TGCGCCAGCAGTGGGATGACAGTCCCCTACGAGCAGTACTTC	CASSGMTVPYEQYF
13	TRBV7-8	TRBJ1-2	NA	NA	TGTGCCAGCAGCTTAGTCGGCGGCTATGGCTACACCTTC	CASSLVGGYGYTF
13	TRBV7-3	TRBJ1-1	NA	NA	TGTGCCAGCAGCTTGAGCCAGAACACTGAAGCTTTCTTT	CASSLSQNTEAFF
14	TRBV4-1	TRBJ1-5	NA	NA	TGCGCCAGCAGCCAAGCTCGACAGGATCAGCCCCAGCATTTT	CASSQARQDQPQHF
19	TRBV12-5	TRBJ1-6	TRBD1	NA	TGTGCTAGTGGTTTGGTATTGGGACAGGGTAGCTCCTATAATTCACCCCTCCACTTT	CASGLVLGQGSSYNSPLHF
10	TRBV20-1	TRBJ1-2	NA	medium-sized	TGCAGTGTAGGTCAAAGAGGCTACACCTTC	CSVGQRGYTF
15	TRBV15	TRBJ2-6	NA	NA	TGTGCCACCAGTACCCGGGGGACTGGGGCCAACGTCCTGACTTTC	CATSTRGTGANVLTF
17	TRBV9	TRBJ2-6	NA	NA	TGTGCCAGCAGCTTAAGTACAGGCCCCTCTGGGGCCAACGTCCTGACTTTC	CASSLSTGPSGANVLTF
15	TRBV5-1	TRBJ1-2	NA	NA	TGCGCCAGCAGCCCCGGGGCCCACCAGGGTAGTGGCTACACCTTC	CASSPGAHQGSGYTF
15	TRBV29-1	TRBJ2-2	TRBD2	NA	TGCAGCGTGCGAGCGGGGGGGCCTAACACCGGGGAGCTGTTTTTT	CSVRAGGPNTGELFF
20	TRBV19	TRBJ2-2	NA	NA	TGTGCCAGTAGTATCTACCCCCCCCCGGGTGGGGGGCCGAGCACCGGGGAGCTGTTTTTT	CASSIYPPPGGGPSTGELFF
17	TRBV12-5	TRBJ2-2	NA	NA	TGTGCTAGTGGTTTGGTGACAGCTACGAAAGGAATCGGGGAGCTGTTTTTT	CASGLVTATKGIGELFF
16	TRBV5-1	TRBJ2-5	TRBD2	NA	TGCGCCAGCAGCCCGATGGGCGGGGGGGCCGGAGAGACCCAGTACTTC	CASSPMGGGAGETQYF
15	TRBV7-2	TRBJ2-5	TRBD2	NA	TGTGCCAGCACCCCGGGACTAGCCCTCCTGAGGGAGCAGTACTTC	CASTPGLALLREQYF
14	TRBV29-1	TRBJ2-2	TRBD2	NA	TGCAGCGTTGAAGGGCTAGCGGGGGACGGGGAGCTGTTTTTT	CSVEGLAGDGELFF
13	TRBV10-3	TRBJ1-3	NA	once	TGTGCCATCAGTATGGGGGCTGGAAACACCATATATTTT	CAISMGAGNTIYF
14	TRBV18	TRBJ1-1	NA	NA	TGTGCCAGCTCACCTCGCCAGAGTAGCTCTGAAGCTTTCTTT	CASSPRQSSSEAFF
16	TRBV5-4	TRBJ2-1	NA	NA	TGTGCCAGCAGCTTGGGAGGGGCCGGGAGTTACAATGAGCAGTTCTTC	CASSLGGAGSYNEQFF
16	TRBV30	TRBJ2-1	NA	NA	TGTGCCTGGAGGGGTAGGGGGGTAGCGGGTGAATATGAGCAGTTCTTC	CAWRGRGVAGEYEQFF
15	TRBV7-9	TRBJ2-5	NA	NA	TGTGCCAGCAGCAGAGGGGATCGCATATGGGAGACCCAGTACTTC	CASSRGDRIWETQYF